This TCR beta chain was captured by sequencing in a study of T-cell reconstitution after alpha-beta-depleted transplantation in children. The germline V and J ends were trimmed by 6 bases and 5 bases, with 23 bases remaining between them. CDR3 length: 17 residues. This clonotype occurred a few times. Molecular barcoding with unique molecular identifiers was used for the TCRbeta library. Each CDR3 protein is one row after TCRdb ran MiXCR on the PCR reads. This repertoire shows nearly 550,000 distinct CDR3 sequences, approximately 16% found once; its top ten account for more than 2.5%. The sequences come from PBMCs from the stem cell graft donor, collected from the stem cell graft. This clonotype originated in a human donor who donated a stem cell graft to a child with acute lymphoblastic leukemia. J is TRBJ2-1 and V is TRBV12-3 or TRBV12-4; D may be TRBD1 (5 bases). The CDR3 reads CASSSNPGQGFNNEQFF. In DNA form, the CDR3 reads TGTGCCAGCAGCTCGAACCCGGGTCAGGGTTTCAACAATGAGCAGTTCTTC.